Presented here are 21 T cell receptor beta chains from one specimen sequenced in a study of cytomegalovirus exposure and HLA in healthy donors. A multiplex PCR was run with 60 Vbeta primers and 13 Jbeta primers. Sequencing used immunoSEQ multiplex PCR; TCRdb keeps in-frame clones, though not all of them. The sample has 150,000 to 200,000 clones; roughly four fifths are singletons. The sequenced sample was PBMCs. The receptors here all came from a young woman in good health and CMV-seronegative.

This clone was detected once. V is TRBV7-9 and J is TRBJ1-2; TRBD1 aligns across 7 bases. The CDR3 spans 16 residues. Germline V lookup: CDR1 SEHNR, CDR2 FQNEAQ (reference sequence). V dropped 6 bases and J dropped 2; count of bases not matched to a gene: 12. The CDR3 DNA sequence: TGTGCCAGCAGTCCCCAGGCGGGCAGGGGGAACTATGGCTACACCTTC. It specifies CASSPQAGRGNYGYTF.

V gene TRBV27 combines with J gene TRBJ2-1; the match to TRBD2 covers 8 bases. CDR3 length equals 15 residues. The germline V gene encodes CDR1 MNHEY and CDR2 SMNVEV (reference sequence). V lost 4 bases and J lost 4; bases outside the gene matches: 6. CDR3 sequence reads: CASSSGLESYNEQFF. In nucleotides, the CDR3 is TGTGCCAGCAGTTCGGGACTAGAATCGTACAATGAGCAGTTCTTC.

The V call is TRBV19, the J call TRBJ2-5; perhaps TRBD2 as D (5 bases). The CDR3 is made up of 13 amino acids. V dropped 0 bases and J dropped 5 bases, with 7 bases sitting between them. Per germline, CDR1 LNHDA and CDR2 SQIVND (reference sequence). The CDR3 sequence is CASSIDGEETQYF. The CDR3 nucleotides read TGTGCCAGTAGTATAGATGGGGAGGAGACCCAGTACTTC.

This rearrangement joins TRBV6-5 to TRBJ1-1, with D unresolved. The CDR3 extends over 14 amino acids. Germline V gene sequence: CDR1 MNHEY, CDR2 SVGAGI. Trimming pared 0 bases from V and 2 bases from J, leaving 7 bases between. In DNA form, the CDR3 reads TGTGCCAGCAGTTACTCCCGGGGAAACACTGAAGCTTTCTTT. It specifies CASSYSRGNTEAFF.

The chain links TRBV7-7 to TRBJ2-1; D is perhaps TRBD1 (6 bases). V was trimmed by 5 bases and J by 9 bases, leaving 23 bases between them. Looked up from germline, CDR1 is SSHAT and CDR2 is FNYEAQ (reference sequence). This CDR3 has 16 amino acids. This CDR3 reads CASSPLGTGISGEQFF. Here the CDR3 DNA reads TGTGCCAGCAGCCCCCTCGGAACAGGGATTTCGGGTGAGCAGTTCTTC.

The CDR3: CASSVGLAGGRETQYF. The CDR3 nucleotides read TGTGCCAGCAGCGTAGGACTAGCGGGAGGTCGGGAGACCCAGTACTTC. The genes are TRBV11-3 and TRBJ2-5; TRBD2 matches 14 bases. The junction had 7 bases not matched to a gene; V was cut back by 5 bases and J by 5 bases. Germline CDR1 SGHNT, CDR2 YENEEA. The CDR3 runs to 16 residues.

This chain joins TRBV7-8 and TRBJ2-7; D is unresolved. The CDR3 extends over 15 amino acids. CDR1 and CDR2 from the germline V gene are SGHVS and FQNEAQ. Trimming left V 1 base short and J 1 base short, with 11 bases between. The CDR3 sequence: CASSLGVLVSYEQYF. For the CDR3, the DNA is TGTGCCAGCAGCTTAGGAGTCCTGGTTTCCTACGAGCAGTACTTC.

This clone was observed a single time. The chain joins TRBV30 to TRBJ2-3; 11 nucleotides match TRBD2. Germline CDR1 is GTSNPN and CDR2 is SVGIG (reference sequence). Unmatched junction bases numbered 0, after V lost 5 bases and J lost 5 bases. This CDR3 spans 12 amino acids. CDR3 residues: CAWGTSGDTQYF. The CDR3 coding sequence is TGTGCCTGGGGGACTAGCGGAGATACGCAGTATTTT.

J is TRBJ2-7 and V is TRBV18; 8 positions match TRBD1. Trimming cost V 2 bases and J 2 bases; bases outside gene matches: 5. This CDR3 region has 15 residues. The germline CDR1 and CDR2 sequences are KGHSH and LQKENI. CDR3 sequence: CASSPTGTGPYEQYF. DNA for the CDR3: TGTGCCAGCTCACCAACCGGGACAGGTCCCTACGAGCAGTACTTC.

V and J are TRBV4-3 and TRBJ1-6; D remains unclear. Trimming cost V 0 bases and J 6 bases, with 9 bases left between them. Germline loops: CDR1 LGHNA, CDR2 YSLEER. This CDR3 is 15 amino acids long. CDR3 bases: TGCGCCAGCAGCCAAGACTCCGGGAGTAATTCACCCCTCCACTTT. Translating gives CASSQDSGSNSPLHF.

The chain combines TRBV11-3 with TRBJ2-1, with 10 nucleotides matching TRBD2. This CDR3 region has 14 residues. The germline CDR1 and CDR2 sequences are SGHNT and YENEEA. The J segment lost 8 bases and the V segment lost 5 bases, leaving 6 bases of the junction unmatched. The CDR3 region is CASSPGTSVDEQFF. The CDR3 DNA follows: TGTGCCAGCAGCCCTGGGACTAGCGTCGATGAGCAGTTCTTC.

The V call is TRBV2, the J call TRBJ1-2, with 8 nucleotides matching TRBD1. The V gene end was trimmed by 5 bases and the J gene end by 4 bases; junction bases not matched to a gene: 3. The CDR3 has 13 residues. Germline assignment: CDR1 SNHLY and CDR2 FYNNEI. The CDR3 DNA reads TGTGCCAGCAGTCTTACAGGGGGCTATGGCTACACCTTC. Protein product: CASSLTGGYGYTF.

The J gene is TRBJ2-1, the V gene TRBV28; TRBD2 matches at 8 bases. V was clipped by 2 bases and J by 1 base; unmatched bases: 10. Germline values: CDR1 MDHEN, CDR2 SYDVKM. The CDR3 totals 18 residues. The CDR3 DNA reads TGTGCCAGCAGTTTAGCTAGCGGGTCCCTATCGTCCTACAATGAGCAGTTCTTC. Its protein is CASSLASGSLSSYNEQFF.

The rearrangement links TRBV2 to TRBJ2-5, with 7 bases that match TRBD1. CDR1 and CDR2 from the germline V gene are SNHLY and FYNNEI. V trimming: 3 bases; J trimming: 8 bases; junction bases outside the gene matches: 9. The CDR3 contains 14 residues. CDR3 DNA sequence: TGTGCCAGCAGTGAGATTAGGACAGGCCCCACCCAGTACTTC. Its protein product is CASSEIRTGPTQYF.

This clone has just a few counts. The V and J genes are TRBV5-6 and TRBJ1-2; 7 bases are shared with TRBD1. V lost 2 bases, J lost 2 bases, and 12 bases stayed unmatched. Germline V gene lookup returns CDR1 SGHDT and CDR2 YYEEEE. This CDR3 is 17 amino acids long. The CDR3: CASSFWSAGTENYGYTF. CDR3 bases: TGTGCCAGCAGCTTCTGGTCGGCCGGGACAGAGAACTATGGCTACACCTTC. The full variable domain, in which reference TRBV5-6 and TRBJ1-2 provide the parts outside the CDR3, is DAGVTQSPTHLIKTRGQQVTLRCSPKSGHDTVSWYQQALGQGPQFIFQYYEEEERQRGNFPDRFSGHQFPNYSSELNVNALLLGDSALYLCASSFWSAGTENYGYTFGSGTRLTVV.

This clone has only a few counts. This chain links TRBV19 with TRBJ1-5; D uncertain. The CDR3 is 13 amino acids. Germline-derived CDR1 and CDR2 are LNHDA and SQIVND (reference sequence). V was cut by 1 base and J by 6 bases, with 7 bases left in between. Written as DNA, the CDR3 is TGTGCCAGTAGTATAGTGGCGGGTCAGCCCCAGCATTTT. This translates into CASSIVAGQPQHF.

The chain has TRBV6-5 and TRBJ2-3, with D tentatively TRBD2 (5 bases). CDR3 length: 15 residues. Trimming took 6 bases from V and 3 from J, leaving 16 bases between them. Looked up from germline, CDR1 is MNHEY and CDR2 is SVGAGI. In DNA, the CDR3 is TGTGCCAGCAGCCAACGGGGAGCTGGGACAGATACGCAGTATTTT. It yields the protein CASSQRGAGTDTQYF.

The gene calls are TRBV7-2 and TRBJ2-1; TRBD1 matches at 9 bases. With V trimmed by 8 bases and J by 8 bases, 7 bases remained unmatched. The CDR3 contains 13 residues. Germline V gene sequence: CDR1 SGHTA, CDR2 FQGNSA. The CDR3 loop is CASGGTGIHEQFF. The CDR3 DNA sequence: TGTGCCAGCGGCGGGACAGGGATTCATGAGCAGTTCTTC.

In DNA, the CDR3 is TGTGCCAGTAGTGTCTCAGGGACAGCAATTAATGAAAAACTGTTTTTT. It codes for CASSVSGTAINEKLFF. J is TRBJ1-4 and V is TRBV19; TRBD1 agrees at 7 bases. Trimming at V came to 5 bases and at J to 4 bases, leaving 10 bases not matched to a gene. Germline lookup yields CDR1 LNHDA and CDR2 SQIVND (reference sequence). There are 16 residues in the CDR3.

The chain employs TRBV7-2 and TRBJ2-1, with a possible D match to TRBD2 (7 bases). V was clipped by 0 bases and J by 0 bases, with 9 bases between them. In germline, CDR1 is SGHTA, CDR2 FQGNSA. The CDR3 length is 16 residues. The CDR3, as DNA: TGTGCCAGCAGCTTAGCGGGAGGGGGCTCCTACAATGAGCAGTTCTTC. Translation gives CASSLAGGGSYNEQFF.

This clone has just one count. This chain joins TRBV28 and TRBJ2-7; the match to TRBD1 covers 9 bases. There are 14 residues in the CDR3. Germline V gene lookup returns CDR1 MDHEN and CDR2 SYDVKM. The J segment lost 2 bases and the V segment lost 4 bases, leaving 3 bases of the junction unmatched. Here the CDR3 reads CASSSGQGTYEQYF. The CDR3, as DNA: TGTGCCAGCAGTTCGGGACAGGGTACCTACGAGCAGTACTTC.